Below are 26 T cell receptor beta chains sequenced from a single sample in a study of OX40 agonist ivuxolimab in advanced cancers. Repertoires were generated with immunoSEQ multiplex PCR, while TCRdb's copy carries only in-frame clones and drops some. This table holds around 75,000 clones, just over 85% found once. This specimen was CD4+ or CD8+ T cells sorted from blood, taken in a trial of the OX40 agonist ivuxolimab. The receptors here all came from an adult with an advanced solid tumor such as melanoma, head and neck, liver or kidney cancer.

The chain couples TRBV2 to TRBJ2-3; 9 bases are shared with TRBD2. The V segment lost 6 bases and the J segment 2 bases; nucleotides outside the gene matches: 3. The CDR3 covers 14 residues. CDR1 and CDR2 from the germline V gene are SNHLY and FYNNEI. The CDR3 DNA reads as TGTGCCAGCAGGCGGGGGGGGACCACAGATACGCAGTATTTT. Translation gives CASRRGGTTDTQYF.

The rearrangement joins TRBV15 to TRBJ2-1, with D possibly being TRBD2 (5 bases). V dropped 3 bases and J dropped 3 bases, with 18 bases sitting between them. The CDR3 sequence is 17 residues long. Germline V gives CDR1 LNHNV, CDR2 YYDKDF (reference sequence). CDR3 DNA: TGTGCCACCAGCAGCCAAGATTACCGCCGGGGCTACAATGAGCAGTTCTTC. This sequence encodes CATSSQDYRRGYNEQFF.

The chain links TRBV1 to TRBJ2-3; TRBD2 is the table's D call and was not checked against the DNA. TRBV1 is designated a pseudogene. The CDR3 loop spans 12 amino acids. CDR3 bases: TGCACCAGCCCCACTTCTCAAGATACGCAGTATTTT. Translated, it gives CTSPTSQDTQYF.

V and J are TRBV7-9 and TRBJ1-5, with 9 bases matching TRBD1. The CDR3 runs 13 residues. V shed 4 bases and J 7 bases; nucleotides not matched to a gene: 2. Germline CDR1 reads SEHNR; CDR2 reads FQNEAQ (reference sequence). DNA of the CDR3: TGTGCCAGCAGCTCTGGACAGGGGCAGCCCCAGCATTTT. This gives the protein CASSSGQGQPQHF.

The chain recombines TRBV5-7 with TRBJ1-4; the D is unclear. TRBV5-7 is designated an ORF whose function remains uncertain. Trimming removed 0 bases at V and 4 bases at J, with 10 bases between. The CDR3 consists of 15 residues. CDR3 amino acids: CASSLEEGLNEKLFF. In nucleotides, the CDR3 is TGTGCCAGCAGCTTGGAGGAAGGGCTTAATGAAAAACTGTTTTTT.

The chain combines TRBV7-9 with TRBJ1-5, with D perhaps TRBD1 (5 bases). CDR1 and CDR2 from the germline V gene are SEHNR and FQNEAQ (reference sequence). This CDR3 spans 14 amino acids. Trimming took off 3 bases at V and 6 bases at J, with 12 bases between the two ends. DNA of the CDR3: TGTGCCAGCAGCTTGGCAGGGAAAAGTCAGCCCCAGCATTTT. Translating gives CASSLAGKSQPQHF.

The chain recombines TRBV5-8 with TRBJ1-5, with unresolved D. This CDR3 comprises 12 residues. Germline CDR1 reads SGHTS; CDR2 reads YDEGEE. V was pared by 2 bases and J by 5 bases, with 5 bases between. This CDR3 is CASSLRYQPQHF. The CDR3 DNA reads as TGTGCCAGCAGCTTAAGGTATCAGCCCCAGCATTTT.

The CDR3 reads CASSSRPGGYEQYF. CDR3 DNA sequence: TGTGCCAGCAGCTCTAGGCCAGGCGGCTACGAGCAGTACTTC. V gene TRBV11-2 combines with J gene TRBJ2-7; D is uncertain. The V gene's germline CDR1 is SGHAT and CDR2 FQNNGV. Trimming shortened V by 4 bases and J by 3 bases, and 13 bases separated the two germline ends. This CDR3 region has 14 residues. The whole variable domain, filled in from reference TRBV11-2 and TRBJ2-7, reads EAGVAQSPRYKIIEKRQSVAFWCNPISGHATLYWYQQILGQGPKLLIQFQNNGVVDDSQLPKDRFSAERLKGVDSTLKIQPAKLEDSAVYLCASSSRPGGYEQYFGPGTRLTVT.

Only one count was recorded for this clone. This chain joins TRBV2 and TRBJ2-6; TRBD2 might be the D (5 bases). CDR1 is SNHLY, CDR2 FYNNEI, per germline. CDR3 length equals 14 residues. V was clipped by 6 bases and J by 3 bases, with 9 bases between them. CDR3 amino acids: CASRRRVGANVLTF. DNA of the CDR3: TGTGCCAGCAGAAGGCGGGTTGGGGCCAACGTCCTGACTTTC. Full variable domain (missing parts from reference TRBV2 and TRBJ2-6): EPEVTQTPSHQVTQMGQEVILRCVPISNHLYFYWYRQILGQKVEFLVSFYNNEISEKSEIFDDQFSVERPDGSNFTLKIRSTKLEDSAMYFCASRRRVGANVLTFGAGSRLTVL.

The rearrangement links TRBV7-9 to TRBJ2-7; the D gene is possibly TRBD2 (6 bases). CDR1 is SEHNR, CDR2 FQNEAQ, per germline (reference sequence). The CDR3 length is 12 residues. Trimming pared 3 bases from V and 7 bases from J, leaving 10 bases between. The CDR3 sequence is CASSLGRGEQYF. CDR3 in DNA: TGTGCCAGCAGCTTGGGCCGGGGGGAGCAGTACTTC. The entire variable domain, with the rest obtained from reference TRBV7-9 and TRBJ2-7, is as follows: DTGVSQNPRHKITKRGQNVTFRCDPISEHNRLYWYRQTLGQGPEFLTYFQNEAQLEKSRLLSDRFSAERPKGSFSTLEIQRTEQGDSAMYLCASSLGRGEQYFGPGTRLTVT.

The chain couples TRBV11-2 to TRBJ2-1; possible D gene TRBD1, 5 bases. CDR1 and CDR2 (germline): SGHAT, FQNNGV. V lost 0 bases, J lost 7 bases, and 10 bases lay in between. The CDR3 loop spans 14 amino acids. The CDR3 loop is CASSLEAGWNEQFF. The CDR3 DNA is TGTGCCAGCAGCTTAGAAGCAGGGTGGAATGAGCAGTTCTTC.

The chain links TRBV2 to TRBJ2-7; 7 nucleotides match TRBD2. CDR3 length: 14 residues. J was trimmed by 4 bases and V by 7 bases; bases with no gene match: 10. Germline loops: CDR1 SNHLY, CDR2 FYNNEI. CDR3 DNA: TGTGCCAGCAAGGTTGAGCGGGACTCTTACGAGCAGTACTTC. This encodes CASKVERDSYEQYF.

The rearrangement uses TRBV5-4 and TRBJ2-5; 14 nucleotides line up with TRBD2. Germline values: CDR1 SGHNT, CDR2 YYREEE (reference sequence). Losses at the gene ends were 3 bases for V and 5 bases for J; bases not matched to a gene: 6. The CDR3 contains 16 residues. The CDR3 nucleotides are TGTGCCAGCAGCTCAAGACTAGCGGGAGGGTGGGAGACCCAGTACTTC. Translated: CASSSRLAGGWETQYF.

The chain carries TRBV4-3 and TRBJ1-6, with D perhaps matching TRBD1 (5 bases). The CDR3 has 15 residues. Trimming cost V 4 bases and J 7 bases, with 14 bases left between them. Per the germline V gene, CDR1 is LGHNA and CDR2 is YSLEER. CDR3 amino acids: CASSPFWGSNSPLHF. For the CDR3, the DNA is TGCGCCAGCAGCCCCTTTTGGGGCAGCAATTCACCCCTCCACTTT.

The genes are TRBV9 and TRBJ2-1; 7 bases are shared with TRBD1. CDR1 is SGDLS and CDR2 is YYNGEE in the germline V gene. The CDR3 is 16 amino acids. Trimming took 0 bases from V and 8 from J; bases not matched to a gene: 11. CDR3 sequence: CASSVGAGTDGHEQFF. The DNA of the CDR3 is TGTGCCAGCAGCGTAGGAGCCGGGACAGACGGCCATGAGCAGTTCTTC.

J is TRBJ2-2 and V is TRBV25-1; D may be TRBD1 (7 bases). Germline-derived CDR1 and CDR2 are MGHDK and SYGVNS. V was pared by 10 bases and J by 4 bases, with 19 bases between. This CDR3 is built from 15 residues. For the CDR3, the DNA is TGTGCCACCCCAGGGGGGACCGCACCCACCGGGGAGCTGTTTTTT. As protein: CATPGGTAPTGELFF.

The gene calls are TRBV23-1 and TRBJ2-7; 11 nucleotides line up with TRBD2. TRBV23-1 is noted as an ORF with a role that remains uncertain. The CDR3 has 17 residues. V was pared by 7 bases and J by 5 bases, with 16 bases of the junction left unmatched. CDR3 coding DNA: TGCGCCAGCATTCAGGGGGGGACTAGCGGAGTCCGGGACGAGCAGTACTTC. Its protein product is CASIQGGTSGVRDEQYF.

The count of this clone is one. V usage is TRBV4-1 and J usage is TRBJ2-7; 10 bases line up with TRBD2. Germline CDR1 reads MGHRA; CDR2 reads YSYEKL. This CDR3 contains 15 residues. Trimming took 6 bases from V and 0 from J; bases not matched to a gene: 5. CDR3 sequence: CASRPTSGVSYEQYF. The CDR3, as DNA: TGCGCCAGCAGACCAACTAGCGGGGTCTCCTACGAGCAGTACTTC.

The rearrangement uses TRBV9 and TRBJ1-6; tentatively, D is TRBD1 (6 bases). Trimming took 2 bases from V and 8 from J, leaving 11 bases between them. The germline CDR1 and CDR2 sequences are SGDLS and YYNGEE. The CDR3 contains 14 residues. The chain's CDR3 is CASSVEQGHSPLHF. In DNA form, the CDR3 reads TGTGCCAGCAGCGTGGAACAGGGTCATTCACCCCTCCACTTT.

This chain joins TRBV7-3 and TRBJ2-3; 8 nucleotides line up with TRBD2. The junction had 15 bases not matched to a gene; V was cut back by 4 bases and J by 0 bases. Germline V gene data show CDR1 as SGHTA and CDR2 as FQGTGA. The CDR3 contains 19 residues. CDR3 sequence (DNA): TGTGCCAGCAGCTGGGGGCCCTCGGGACTAGGAGTTAGCACAGATACGCAGTATTTT. Its translation: CASSWGPSGLGVSTDTQYF.

J is TRBJ1-4 and V is TRBV7-2; no clear D. The CDR3 runs 12 residues. Germline loops: CDR1 SGHTA, CDR2 FQGNSA. The V end was cut by 2 bases, the J end by 7 bases, with 5 bases between. The chain's CDR3 is CASSLSGEKLFF. The CDR3 DNA sequence: TGTGCCAGCAGCTTATCGGGTGAAAAACTGTTTTTT.

The gene calls are TRBV6-4 and TRBJ2-3; either TRBD1 or TRBD2 may supply D (6 bases each). CDR1 MRHNA and CDR2 SNTAGT come from the germline V gene. The V end was cut by 5 bases, the J end by 3 bases, with 12 bases between. The CDR3 is 14 amino acids. CDR3 amino acids: CASSPGAGTDTQYF. DNA of the CDR3: TGTGCCAGCAGTCCGGGGGCAGGGACAGATACGCAGTATTTT.

In this sample, this clone turned up once. This sequence joins TRBV30 and TRBJ1-3; D might be TRBD1 (5 bases). The CDR3 contains 12 residues. The germline V and J ends were trimmed by 5 bases and 3 bases, with 8 bases remaining between them. The germline CDR1 and CDR2 sequences are GTSNPN and SVGIG (reference sequence). The CDR3 DNA reads TGTGCCTGGGGGACGGTTGGAAACACCATATATTTT. Translating gives CAWGTVGNTIYF.

This rearrangement joins TRBV2 to TRBJ1-1; 8 bases align to TRBD1. V lost 7 bases, J lost 4 bases, and 11 bases stayed unmatched. CDR1 is SNHLY, CDR2 FYNNEI, per germline. The CDR3 covers 15 residues. CDR3 residues: CASIPRSGQGTEAFF. DNA of the CDR3: TGTGCCAGCATTCCCCGGAGCGGACAGGGCACTGAAGCTTTCTTT.

The genes are TRBV12-5 and TRBJ2-1, with 12 bases fitting TRBD2. With V trimmed by 5 bases and J by 2 bases, 13 bases remained unmatched. Per the germline V gene, CDR1 is LGHNT and CDR2 is FRNRAP. The CDR3 length is 19 residues. CDR3 sequence reads: CASGRTTSGSTVTYNEQFF. In nucleotides, the CDR3 is TGTGCTAGTGGTAGGACGACTAGCGGGAGTACGGTGACCTACAATGAGCAGTTCTTC.

V gene TRBV6-6 combines with J gene TRBJ2-5, with unresolved D. CDR1 is MNHNY, CDR2 SVGAGI, per germline (reference sequence). The CDR3 is 13 amino acids. V was clipped by 2 bases and J by 3 bases, with 7 bases between them. The CDR3 bases are TGTGCCAGCAGTTACCGGCACAAAGAGACCCAGTACTTC. This sequence encodes CASSYRHKETQYF.